Following are 20 T cell receptor beta chains from one sample sequenced in a study of T cells in Graves' hyperthyroidism and ophthalmopathy. RNA transcripts gave rise to amplified TCR beta CDR3 regions. The primer set for the first-round RT-PCR of the TCR CDR3 was HTBI. TCRdb redid the calling of the multiplex PCR reads with MiXCR, one entry per CDR3 protein. The sample contains roughly 600,000 distinct CDR3 sequences, approximately 15% of which appear only once. Sequenced sample: blood. These TCRs come from a woman aged 45-59 years with Graves' ophthalmopathy.

This clonotype was seen a few times. J is TRBJ2-5 and V is TRBV20-1, with 13 bases matching TRBD2. This CDR3 region has 16 residues. Germline-derived CDR1 and CDR2 are DFQATT and SNEGSKA (reference sequence). The junction had 9 bases not matched to a gene; V was cut back by 3 bases and J by 5 bases. Here the CDR3 DNA reads TGCAGTGCTAGGGATTGGGGACTAGCGGGAAGTGAGACCCAGTACTTC. Amino acid sequence: CSARDWGLAGSETQYF.

This clonotype was observed at least ten times. The chain couples TRBV27 to TRBJ2-3; 8 nucleotides match TRBD2. Trimming took 5 bases from V and 5 from J; bases not matched to a gene: 9. This CDR3 has 15 amino acids. Germline CDR1 and CDR2: MNHEY and SMNVEV (reference sequence). CDR3 in amino acids: CASSPRSGMGDTQYF. The DNA of the CDR3 is TGTGCCAGCAGTCCCCGTAGCGGGATGGGAGATACGCAGTATTTT.

This clonotype was seen many times. The chain uses TRBV7-2 and TRBJ1-5; 7 bases map to TRBD1. V shed 5 bases and J 5 bases; nucleotides not matched to a gene: 3. Germline V gives CDR1 SGHTA, CDR2 FQGNSA. This CDR3 is 13 amino acids long. CDR3 sequence reads: CASSQQGHQPQHF. The CDR3 DNA follows: TGTGCCAGCAGCCAACAGGGGCATCAGCCCCAGCATTTT.

Turning to this clonotype: At one boundary the junction diverges from the germline segment, which might be a read error. The V call is TRBV27, the J call TRBJ2-7; 7 bases are shared with TRBD2. The CDR3 totals 17 residues. The germline V gene has CDR1 MNHEY and CDR2 SMNVEV (reference sequence). The CDR3 protein is CVSSLRLRGSFSYEQYF. The CDR3 bases are TGTGTCAGCAGTTTACGCCTACGCGGGAGCTTCTCCTACGAGCAGTACTTC.

This clonotype was found many times. This chain connects TRBV29-1 to TRBJ1-1; D might be TRBD1 (6 bases). CDR1 and CDR2 from the germline V gene are SQVTM and ANQGSEA. The CDR3 contains 14 residues. V lost 7 bases to trimming and J lost 0 bases, with 15 bases between them. CDR3 sequence reads: CSGAQGRLNTEAFF. CDR3 bases: TGCAGCGGGGCACAGGGAAGGTTGAACACTGAAGCTTTCTTT.

There are a few counts of this clonotype. The chain combines TRBV5-1 with TRBJ1-1, with 9 bases lining up with TRBD1. The germline gives CDR1 SGHRS, CDR2 YFSETQ. CDR3 size: 17 residues. V was pared by 0 bases and J by 5 bases, with 11 bases of the junction left unmatched. This CDR3 reads CASSLELFGTGSTEAFF. CDR3 nucleotides: TGCGCCAGCAGCTTGGAACTTTTTGGGACAGGGTCTACTGAAGCTTTCTTT.

This clonotype was observed at least ten times. The gene calls are TRBV30 and TRBJ2-3; D is ambiguous. Between the trimmed V and J ends, which lost 2 bases and 0 bases, there was a span of 3 bases. The length of the CDR3 is 12 residues. Germline V lookup: CDR1 GTSNPN, CDR2 SVGIG (reference sequence). CDR3 sequence reads: CAWSRSTDTQYF. DNA for the CDR3: TGTGCCTGGAGTAGGAGCACAGATACGCAGTATTTT.

This clonotype was counted a few times. This rearrangement joins TRBV20-1 to TRBJ1-5; no clear D gene. Trimming cost V 3 bases and J 5 bases, with 11 bases left between them. Germline V CDR1 and CDR2: DFQATT, SNEGSKA (reference sequence). This CDR3 contains 13 residues. The CDR3 reads CSARREYYQPQHF. The CDR3 bases are TGCAGTGCTAGGCGGGAATACTATCAGCCCCAGCATTTT.

This clonotype was seen repeatedly, ten times or more. V is TRBV20-1 and J is TRBJ1-6, with D tentatively TRBD1 (5 bases). V shed 0 bases and J shed 8 bases, with 17 bases lying between them. CDR1 DFQATT and CDR2 SNEGSKA come from the germline V gene (reference sequence). This CDR3 is built from 16 residues. The CDR3 region is CSARDLGAGRYSPLHF. The CDR3 DNA is TGCAGTGCTAGAGATCTCGGGGCAGGGAGGTATTCACCCCTCCACTTT.

This chain uses TRBV20-1 with TRBJ1-1; no clear D. Trimming took off 3 bases at V and 3 bases at J, with 8 bases between the two ends. This CDR3 has 12 residues. Germline lookup yields CDR1 DFQATT and CDR2 SNEGSKA (reference sequence). The CDR3 DNA is TGCAGTGCTAGTCGAGTGCACACTGAAGCTTTCTTT. It encodes CSASRVHTEAFF.

This clonotype has at least ten counts. The V call is TRBV7-9, the J call TRBJ2-1; a weak D match, TRBD1 (5 bases). The length of the CDR3 is 15 residues. Trimming removed 0 bases at V and 9 bases at J, with 15 bases between. CDR1 is SEHNR, CDR2 FQNEAQ, per germline (reference sequence). In DNA, the CDR3 is TGTGCCAGCAGCTTAGCTCGGACACGAACGGGTGAGCAGTTCTTC. Protein sequence: CASSLARTRTGEQFF.

This clonotype was detected ten times or more. At one end the junction does not follow the germline gene, possibly because of a read error. The chain is built from TRBV2 and TRBJ1-1, with 7 bases lining up with TRBD1. This CDR3 contains 12 residues. In germline, CDR1 is SNHLY, CDR2 FYNNEI. CDR3 protein: CASRDRVTETFF. In DNA, the CDR3 is TGTGCCAGCAGAGACAGGGTCACTGAAACTTTCTTT.

On this clonotype itself: Compared with germline, one end of the junction differs, possibly owing to a read error. V is TRBV3-1 and J is TRBJ2-2; D is uncertain. Per the germline V gene, CDR1 is LGHDT and CDR2 is YNNKEL (reference sequence). This CDR3 region has 13 residues. Here the CDR3 reads CTSSQGGTGELFF. In nucleotides, the CDR3 is TGTACCAGCAGCCAAGGCGGCACCGGGGAGCTGTTTTTT. Combining the CDR3 with reference TRBV3-1 and TRBJ2-2 gives the whole variable domain DTAVSQTPKYLVTQMGNDKSIKCEQNLGHDTMYWYKQDSKKFLKIMFSYNNKELIINETVPNRFSPKSPDKAHLNLHINSLELGDSAVYFCTSSQGGTGELFFGEGSRLTVL.

This clonotype showed up many times. The rearrangement links TRBV18 to TRBJ1-2; 7 nucleotides line up with TRBD1. There are 15 residues in the CDR3. The germline V gene has CDR1 KGHSH and CDR2 LQKENI. Losses at the gene ends were 8 bases for V and 4 bases for J; bases not matched to a gene: 13. CDR3 in amino acids: CASTYSGQTFYGYTF. The CDR3 region has the DNA TGTGCCAGCACATACTCGGGACAGACTTTCTATGGCTACACCTTC.

This chain connects TRBV2 to TRBJ2-3; 7 positions agree with TRBD1. CDR3 length: 14 residues. CDR1 SNHLY and CDR2 FYNNEI come from the germline V gene. The J segment lost 0 bases and the V segment lost 6 bases, leaving 3 bases of the junction unmatched. In DNA form, the CDR3 reads TGTGCCAGCAGAGGACAGGCTAGCACAGATACGCAGTATTTT. This codes for CASRGQASTDTQYF.

The chain couples TRBV12-3 or TRBV12-4 to TRBJ2-3; D remains ambiguous. CDR3 length: 16 residues. V dropped 6 bases and J dropped 0 bases, with 16 bases sitting between them. The CDR3 nucleotides read TGTGCCAGCAGCCTCACGTGGATCTCTAGCACAGATACGCAGTATTTT. Residues: CASSLTWISSTDTQYF.

V is TRBV20-1 and J is TRBJ2-3, with 10 bases that match TRBD2. V lost 0 bases to trimming and J lost 4 bases; unmatched junction nucleotides: 10. The germline V gene encodes CDR1 DFQATT and CDR2 SNEGSKA (reference sequence). The CDR3 spans 17 residues. CDR3: CSAREGSGRSGSDTQYF. The CDR3 DNA reads as TGCAGTGCTAGAGAAGGTAGCGGGAGGTCGGGGTCAGATACGCAGTATTTT.

This clonotype was seen only a few times. The chain is built from TRBV5-8 and TRBJ2-7; 11 nucleotides align to TRBD2. The CDR3 consists of 15 residues. Germline CDR1 is SGHTS and CDR2 is YDEGEE. V shed 2 bases and J 7 bases; nucleotides not matched to a gene: 8. For the CDR3, the DNA is TGTGCCAGCAGCTTACGACTAGCGGGACCCGGGGAGCAGTACTTC. It yields the protein CASSLRLAGPGEQYF.

In this sample, this clonotype turned up many times. This chain links TRBV18 with TRBJ1-2; 9 bases agree with TRBD1. V lost 0 bases and J lost 5; bases outside the gene matches: 4. Germline V gene lookup returns CDR1 KGHSH and CDR2 LQKENI. CDR3 length equals 15 residues. The CDR3 here is CASSPPDRGPYGYTF. The CDR3 DNA reads as TGTGCCAGCTCACCACCGGACAGGGGACCTTATGGCTACACCTTC.

This clonotype was counted ten times or more. V and J are TRBV6-2 or TRBV6-3 and TRBJ2-7; D is unresolved. Germline loops: CDR1 MNHEY, CDR2 SVGEGT. This CDR3 has 11 amino acids. Trimming left V 6 bases short and J 6 bases short, with 9 bases between. The CDR3 DNA reads TGTGCCAGCAGCTATAGTTCCGAGCAGTACTTC. Encoded protein: CASSYSSEQYF.